This record concerns one T cell receptor beta chain sequence. What it binds is unknown. V lost 2 bases to trimming and J lost 3 bases, with 8 bases between them. CDR1 and CDR2 from the germline V gene are SGHRS and YFSETQ. The CDR3 runs to 13 residues. These data come from a study of T cells in narcolepsy. Background on the study: Enrolled donors included narcolepsy type 1 or type 2 patients and healthy controls.

TCRdb's table, derived via immunoSEQ multiplex PCR, lists solely in-frame clones and lacks some. Counted here are under 30,000 clones, under 85% occurring once; the ten biggest clones make up around 1%. Study results and limitations: Blood of same and different patients, but not healthy controls, reportedly held recurring autoreactive clonotypes.

The sequence was collected from a human donor with narcolepsy. Sequencing was carried out using CD45RA- memory CD4+ T cells from PBMCs. The chain joins TRBV5-1 to TRBJ1-1; D unclear. CDR3 region: CASSFIPDTEAFF. CDR3 in DNA: TGCGCCAGCAGCTTCATCCCGGACACTGAAGCTTTCTTT.